This TCR beta chain was sequenced in a study of PD-1 blockade in classical Hodgkin lymphoma. Points from the study as a whole: The drivers behind the repertoire differences, possibly disease activity or prior therapy, remain undefined. Complete responders showed a baseline diversity that resembled the diversity of newly diagnosed patients.

Patients all relapsed after autologous stem cell transplantation, and there was variation in brentuximab vedotin exposure. Classifying best responses yielded complete response, partial response or progressive disease. Clones were sequenced by immunoSEQ multiplex PCR, and TCRdb holds only the in-frame ones, with some missing. This sample has fewer than 100,000 clones, with 89% found just once. Worth noting for this clone: Its antigen is currently unknown.

V was clipped by 9 bases and J by 6 bases; unmatched bases: 7. CDR3 length: 13 amino acids. The germline CDR1 and CDR2 sequences are LNHDA and SQIVND (reference sequence). The sequence derives from a human donor with classical Hodgkin lymphoma. V is TRBV19 and J is TRBJ2-2, with 7 bases fitting TRBD1. This material consisted of peripheral blood mononuclear cells (PBMCs), taken at baseline. The CDR3 sequence: CASKDRASGELFF. The CDR3 DNA reads as TGTGCCAGCAAAGACAGGGCATCCGGGGAGCTGTTTTTT.